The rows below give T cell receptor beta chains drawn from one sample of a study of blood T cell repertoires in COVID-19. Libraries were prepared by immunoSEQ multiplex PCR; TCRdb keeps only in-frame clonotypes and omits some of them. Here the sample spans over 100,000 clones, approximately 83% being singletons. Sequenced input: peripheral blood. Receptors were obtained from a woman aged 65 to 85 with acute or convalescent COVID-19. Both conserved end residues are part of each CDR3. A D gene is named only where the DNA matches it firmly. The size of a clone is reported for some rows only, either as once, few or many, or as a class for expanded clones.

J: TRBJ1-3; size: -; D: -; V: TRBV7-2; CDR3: CASSHTGSGNTIYF; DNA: TGTGCCAGCAGCCATACAGGGTCTGGAAACACCATATATTTT
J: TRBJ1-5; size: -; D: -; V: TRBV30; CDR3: CAWSAGGNQPQHF; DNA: TGTGCCTGGAGTGCAGGGGGCAATCAGCCCCAGCATTTT
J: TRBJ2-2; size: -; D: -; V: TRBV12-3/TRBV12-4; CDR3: CASRSAEGGELFF; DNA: TGTGCCAGCAGGTCGGCCGAGGGCGGGGAGCTGTTTTTT
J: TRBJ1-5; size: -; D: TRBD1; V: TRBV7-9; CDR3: CASSLGWDSNQPQHF; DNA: TGTGCCAGCAGCTTAGGTTGGGACAGTAATCAGCCCCAGCATTTT
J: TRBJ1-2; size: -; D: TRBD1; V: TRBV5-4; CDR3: CASSLPGQGDWCTF; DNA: TGTGCCAGCAGCCTACCGGGACAGGGGGATTGGTGCACCTTC
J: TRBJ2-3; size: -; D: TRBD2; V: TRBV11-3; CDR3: CASSLVGREGTDTQYF; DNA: TGTGCCAGCAGCTTAGTCGGCCGGGAGGGGACAGATACGCAGTATTTT
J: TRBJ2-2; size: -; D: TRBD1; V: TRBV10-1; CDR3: CASSEGQVNTGELFF; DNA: TGCGCCAGCAGTGAGGGACAGGTGAACACCGGGGAGCTGTTTTTT
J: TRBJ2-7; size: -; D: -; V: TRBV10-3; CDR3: CAIRPDKVYEQYF; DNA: TGTGCCATCAGACCTGACAAGGTGTACGAGCAGTACTTC
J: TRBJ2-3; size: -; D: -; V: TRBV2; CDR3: CASSDGRGLDTQYF; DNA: TGTGCCAGCAGTGACGGGCGGGGCCTAGATACGCAGTATTTT
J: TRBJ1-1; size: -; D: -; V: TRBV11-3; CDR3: CASSLDDTFVTEAFF; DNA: TGTGCCAGCAGCTTAGATGACACCTTCGTGACTGAAGCTTTCTTT
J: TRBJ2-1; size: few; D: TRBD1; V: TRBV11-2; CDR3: CASSLDSRTGLSYNEQFF; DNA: TGTGCCAGCAGCTTAGATTCCAGGACAGGACTCTCCTACAATGAGCAGTTCTTC
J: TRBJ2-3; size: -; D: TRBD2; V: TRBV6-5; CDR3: CASSRSLADTDTQYF; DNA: TGTGCCAGCAGTCGCTCCCTAGCGGACACAGATACGCAGTATTTT
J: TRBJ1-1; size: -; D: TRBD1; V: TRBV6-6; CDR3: CASNDPGTGSSTEAFF; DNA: TGTGCCAGCAATGACCCCGGGACAGGGTCCAGCACTGAAGCTTTCTTT
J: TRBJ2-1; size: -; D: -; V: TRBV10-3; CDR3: CAISESNTGPSPNEQFF; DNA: TGTGCCATCAGTGAGTCGAATACAGGGCCTTCGCCCAATGAGCAGTTCTTC
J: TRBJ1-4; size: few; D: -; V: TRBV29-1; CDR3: CSARTSPGEKLFF; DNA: TGCAGCGCCCGGACAAGCCCCGGTGAAAAACTGTTTTTT
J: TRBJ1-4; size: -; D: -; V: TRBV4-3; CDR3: CASSQDVGTATNEKLFF; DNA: TGCGCCAGCAGCCAAGATGTCGGTACGGCAACTAATGAAAAACTGTTTTTT
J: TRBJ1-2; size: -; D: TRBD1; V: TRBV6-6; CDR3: CASSYPGQGEGYTF; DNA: TGTGCCAGCAGTTACCCGGGACAGGGGGAAGGCTACACCTTC
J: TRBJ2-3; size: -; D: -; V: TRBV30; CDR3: CAWGRGQGADTQYF; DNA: TGTGCCTGGGGGAGGGGGCAGGGGGCCGATACGCAGTATTTT
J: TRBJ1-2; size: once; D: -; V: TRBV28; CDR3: CASSLNGVFGYGYTF; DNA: TGTGCCAGCAGTTTAAACGGGGTCTTTGGGTATGGCTACACCTTC
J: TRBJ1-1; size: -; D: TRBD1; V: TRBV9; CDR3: CASSVFSGGYTEAFF; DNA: TGTGCCAGCAGCGTGTTTTCAGGGGGCTACACTGAAGCTTTCTTT
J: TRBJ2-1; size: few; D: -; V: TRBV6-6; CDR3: CASSFLRQYNEQFF; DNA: TGTGCCAGCAGTTTTCTACGTCAATACAATGAGCAGTTCTTC
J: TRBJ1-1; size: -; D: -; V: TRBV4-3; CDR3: CASSQDPGREKAFF; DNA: TGCGCCAGCAGCCAAGATCCTGGCAGGGAAAAAGCTTTCTTT
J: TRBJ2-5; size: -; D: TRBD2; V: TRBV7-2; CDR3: CASRRTSVETQYF; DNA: TGTGCCAGCAGGCGCACTAGCGTAGAGACCCAGTACTTC
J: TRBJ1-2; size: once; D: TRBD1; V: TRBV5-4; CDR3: CASSLLMGQIGYTF; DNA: TGTGCCAGCAGCTTATTGATGGGACAGATTGGCTACACCTTC
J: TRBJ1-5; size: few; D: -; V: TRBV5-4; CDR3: CASSLGRDQPQHF; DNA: TGTGCCAGCAGCCTGGGGAGGGACCAGCCCCAGCATTTT
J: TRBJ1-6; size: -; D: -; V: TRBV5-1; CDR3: CASSLGANSPLHF; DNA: TGCGCCAGCAGCTTGGGTGCGAATTCACCCCTCCACTTT
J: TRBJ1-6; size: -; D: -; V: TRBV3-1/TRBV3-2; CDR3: CASSQDSVGNSPLHF; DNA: TGTGCCAGCAGCCAAGATAGCGTGGGTAATTCACCCCTCCACTTT
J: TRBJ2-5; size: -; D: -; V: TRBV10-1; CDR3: CASSESRGYTQYF; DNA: TGCGCCAGCAGTGAGTCTCGGGGGTACACCCAGTACTTC
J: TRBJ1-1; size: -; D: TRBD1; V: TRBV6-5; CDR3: CASSYPGTGGPSEAFF; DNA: TGTGCCAGCAGTTACCCAGGGACAGGTGGGCCTTCTGAAGCTTTCTTT
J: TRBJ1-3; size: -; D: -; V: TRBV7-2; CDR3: CASSLWGVRGNTIYF; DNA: TGTGCCAGCAGCTTATGGGGGGTGAGAGGAAACACCATATATTTT
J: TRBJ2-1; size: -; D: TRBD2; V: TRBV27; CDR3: CASSTGRGYNEQFF; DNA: TGTGCCAGCAGCACCGGGAGGGGTTACAATGAGCAGTTCTTC
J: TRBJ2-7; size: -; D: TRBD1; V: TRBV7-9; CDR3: CASSSDRVWLGEQYF; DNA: TGTGCCAGCAGCTCCGACAGGGTTTGGTTGGGCGAGCAGTACTTC
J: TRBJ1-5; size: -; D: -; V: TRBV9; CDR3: CASSVGPSNQPQHF; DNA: TGTGCCAGCAGCGTAGGGCCTAGCAATCAGCCCCAGCATTTT
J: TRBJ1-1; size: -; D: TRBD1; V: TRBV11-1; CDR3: CASSYQGAGTEAFF; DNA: TGTGCCAGCAGCTACCAGGGGGCAGGAACTGAAGCTTTCTTT
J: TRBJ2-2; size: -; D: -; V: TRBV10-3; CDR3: CAISGQPDGTGELFF; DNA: TGTGCCATCAGTGGACAGCCCGATGGCACCGGGGAGCTGTTTTTT
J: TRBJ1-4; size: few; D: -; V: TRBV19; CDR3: CASGLGGATNEKLFF; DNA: TGTGCCAGTGGTCTCGGCGGTGCAACTAATGAAAAACTGTTTTTT
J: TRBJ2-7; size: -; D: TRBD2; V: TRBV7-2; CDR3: CASRGGSSSYEQYF; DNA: TGTGCCAGCAGGGGGGGGAGCAGCTCCTACGAGCAGTACTTC